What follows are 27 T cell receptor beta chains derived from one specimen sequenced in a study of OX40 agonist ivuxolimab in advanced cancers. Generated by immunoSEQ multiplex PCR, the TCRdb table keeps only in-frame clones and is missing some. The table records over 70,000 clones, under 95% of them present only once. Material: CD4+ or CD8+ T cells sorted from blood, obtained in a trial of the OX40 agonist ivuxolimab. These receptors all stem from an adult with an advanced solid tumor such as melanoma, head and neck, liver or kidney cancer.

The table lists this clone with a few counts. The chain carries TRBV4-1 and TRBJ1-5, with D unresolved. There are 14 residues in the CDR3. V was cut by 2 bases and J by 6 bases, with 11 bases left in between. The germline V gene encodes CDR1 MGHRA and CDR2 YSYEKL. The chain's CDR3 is CASSQTTYGQPQHF. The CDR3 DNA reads TGCGCCAGCAGCCAAACCACCTATGGTCAGCCCCAGCATTTT.

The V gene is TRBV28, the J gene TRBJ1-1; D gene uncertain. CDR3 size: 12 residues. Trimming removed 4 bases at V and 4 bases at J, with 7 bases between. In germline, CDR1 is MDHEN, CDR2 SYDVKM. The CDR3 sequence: CASSSPPTEAFF. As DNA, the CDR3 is TGTGCCAGCAGTTCCCCCCCCACTGAAGCTTTCTTT.

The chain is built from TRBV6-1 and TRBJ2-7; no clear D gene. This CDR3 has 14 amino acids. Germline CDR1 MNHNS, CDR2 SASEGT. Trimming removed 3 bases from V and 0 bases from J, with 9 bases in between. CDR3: CASSEWQSSYEQYF. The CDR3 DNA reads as TGTGCCAGCAGTGAGTGGCAGAGCTCCTACGAGCAGTACTTC.

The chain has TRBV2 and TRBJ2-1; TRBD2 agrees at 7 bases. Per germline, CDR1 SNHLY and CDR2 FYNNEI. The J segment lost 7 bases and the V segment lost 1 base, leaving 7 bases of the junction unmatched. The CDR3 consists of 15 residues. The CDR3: CASSEGGGVRNEQFF. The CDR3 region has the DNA TGTGCCAGCAGTGAAGGGGGGGGAGTGCGGAATGAGCAGTTCTTC.

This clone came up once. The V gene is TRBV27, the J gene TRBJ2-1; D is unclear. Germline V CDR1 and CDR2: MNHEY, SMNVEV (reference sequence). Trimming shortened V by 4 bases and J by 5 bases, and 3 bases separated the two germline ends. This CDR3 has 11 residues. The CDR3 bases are TGTGCCAGCAGTTCCAACAATGAGCAGTTCTTC. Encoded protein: CASSSNNEQFF.

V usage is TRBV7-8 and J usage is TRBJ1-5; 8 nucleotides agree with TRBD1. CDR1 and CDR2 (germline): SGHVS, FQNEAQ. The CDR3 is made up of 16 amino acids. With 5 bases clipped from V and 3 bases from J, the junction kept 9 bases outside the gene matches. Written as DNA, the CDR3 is TGTGCCAGCAGCCCCCGACAGGGGTCCATCAATCAGCCCCAGCATTTT. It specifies CASSPRQGSINQPQHF. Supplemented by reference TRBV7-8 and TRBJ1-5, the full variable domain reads GAGVSQSPRYKVAKRGQDVALRCDPISGHVSLFWYQQALGQGPEFLTYFQNEAQLDKSGLPSDRFFAERPEGSVSTLKIQRTQQEDSAVYLCASSPRQGSINQPQHFGDGTRLSIL.

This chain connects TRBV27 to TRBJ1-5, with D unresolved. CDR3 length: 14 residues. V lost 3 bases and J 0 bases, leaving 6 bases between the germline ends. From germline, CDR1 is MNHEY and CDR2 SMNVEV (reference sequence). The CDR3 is CASSLDDSNQPQHF. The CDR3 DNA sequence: TGTGCCAGCAGTTTGGATGATAGCAATCAGCCCCAGCATTTT.

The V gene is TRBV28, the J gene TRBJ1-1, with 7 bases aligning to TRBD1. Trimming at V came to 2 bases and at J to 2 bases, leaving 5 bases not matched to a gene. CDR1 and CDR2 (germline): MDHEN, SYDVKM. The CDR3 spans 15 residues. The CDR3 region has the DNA TGTGCCAGCAGTTTAGGGGGGACAGCAAACACTGAAGCTTTCTTT. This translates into CASSLGGTANTEAFF. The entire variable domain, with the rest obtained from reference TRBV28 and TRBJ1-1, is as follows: DVKVTQSSRYLVKRTGEKVFLECVQDMDHENMFWYRQDPGLGLRLIYFSYDVKMKEKGDIPEGYSVSREKKERFSLILESASTNQTSMYLCASSLGGTANTEAFFGQGTRLTVV.

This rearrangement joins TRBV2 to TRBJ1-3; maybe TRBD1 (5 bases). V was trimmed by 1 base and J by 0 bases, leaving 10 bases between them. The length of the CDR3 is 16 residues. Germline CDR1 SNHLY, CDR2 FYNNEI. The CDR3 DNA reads TGTGCCAGCAGTGAAGTGGCAGGGCTCTCTGGAAACACCATATATTTT. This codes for CASSEVAGLSGNTIYF.

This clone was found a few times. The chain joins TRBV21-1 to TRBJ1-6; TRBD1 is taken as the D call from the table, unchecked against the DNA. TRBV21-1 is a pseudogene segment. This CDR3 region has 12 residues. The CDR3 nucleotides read TGTGCCAGCAGCAAGGCAGGGCAACCCCTCCACTTT. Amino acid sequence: CASSKAGQPLHF.

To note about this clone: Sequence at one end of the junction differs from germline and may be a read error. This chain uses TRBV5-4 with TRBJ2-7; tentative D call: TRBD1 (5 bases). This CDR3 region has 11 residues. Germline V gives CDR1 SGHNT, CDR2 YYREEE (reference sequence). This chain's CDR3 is CASSLQGWYDF. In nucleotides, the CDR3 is TGTGCCAGCAGCCTCCAGGGATGGTATGACTTC.

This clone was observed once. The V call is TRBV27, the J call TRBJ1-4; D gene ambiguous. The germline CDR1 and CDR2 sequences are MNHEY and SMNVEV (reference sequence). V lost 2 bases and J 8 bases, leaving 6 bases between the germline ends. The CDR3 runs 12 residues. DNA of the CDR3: TGTGCCAGCAGTTTAGACGGGGAAAAACTGTTTTTT. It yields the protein CASSLDGEKLFF.

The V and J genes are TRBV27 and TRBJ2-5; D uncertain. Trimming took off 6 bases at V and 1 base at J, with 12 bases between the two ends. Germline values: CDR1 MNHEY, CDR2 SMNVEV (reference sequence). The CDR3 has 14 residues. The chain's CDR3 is CASSLRWSQETQYF. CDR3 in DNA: TGTGCCAGCAGCCTTAGATGGAGCCAAGAGACCCAGTACTTC.

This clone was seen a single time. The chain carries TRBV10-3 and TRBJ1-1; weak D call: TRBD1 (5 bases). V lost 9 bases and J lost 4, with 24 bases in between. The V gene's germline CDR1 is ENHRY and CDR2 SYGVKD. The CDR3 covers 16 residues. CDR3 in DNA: TGTGCCATAGCATCCGGGGCAGGACTCCGGGGCACTGAAGCTTTCTTT. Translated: CAIASGAGLRGTEAFF.

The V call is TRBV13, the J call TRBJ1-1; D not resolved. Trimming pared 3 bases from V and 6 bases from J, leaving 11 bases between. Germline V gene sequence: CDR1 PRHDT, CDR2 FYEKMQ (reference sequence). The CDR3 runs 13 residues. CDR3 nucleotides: TGTGCCAGCAGCTTCCCTCAAGCCTCTGAAGCTTTCTTT. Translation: CASSFPQASEAFF.

The CDR3 DNA reads as TGTGCCAGCAGCTTATGGAGCGGAGGGAATGAGCAGTTCTTC. Translated, it gives CASSLWSGGNEQFF. The chain couples TRBV7-9 to TRBJ2-1; D perhaps matches TRBD2 (6 bases). Trimming took 2 bases from V and 7 from J, leaving 12 bases between them. Germline V gene lookup returns CDR1 SEHNR and CDR2 FQNEAQ (reference sequence). The CDR3 has 14 residues.

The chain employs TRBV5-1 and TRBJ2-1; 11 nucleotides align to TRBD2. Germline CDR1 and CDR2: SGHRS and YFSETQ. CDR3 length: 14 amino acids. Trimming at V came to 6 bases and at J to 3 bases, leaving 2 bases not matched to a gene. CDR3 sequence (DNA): TGCGCCAGCACCACTAGCGGGAGCTACAATGAGCAGTTCTTC. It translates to CASTTSGSYNEQFF.

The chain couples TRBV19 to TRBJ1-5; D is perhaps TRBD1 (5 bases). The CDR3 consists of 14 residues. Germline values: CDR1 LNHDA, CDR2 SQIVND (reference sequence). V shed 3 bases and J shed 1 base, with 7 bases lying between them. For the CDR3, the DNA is TGTGCCAGTAGTATTGGGGCAAGCAATCAGCCCCAGCATTTT. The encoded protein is CASSIGASNQPQHF.

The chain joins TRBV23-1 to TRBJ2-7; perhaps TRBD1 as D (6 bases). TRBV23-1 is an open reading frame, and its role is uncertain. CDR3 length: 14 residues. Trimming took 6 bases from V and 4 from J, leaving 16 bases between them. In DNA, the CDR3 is TGCGCCAGCAGCCCCGGGCAGGGGCCGTACGAGCAGTACTTC. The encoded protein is CASSPGQGPYEQYF.

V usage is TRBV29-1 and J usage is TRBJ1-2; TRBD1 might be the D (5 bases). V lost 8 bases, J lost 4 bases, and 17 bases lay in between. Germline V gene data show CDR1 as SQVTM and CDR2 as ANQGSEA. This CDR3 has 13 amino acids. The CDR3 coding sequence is TGCAGCTCTTCCCCAGGGTATGGCTATGGCTACACCTTC. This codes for CSSSPGYGYGYTF.

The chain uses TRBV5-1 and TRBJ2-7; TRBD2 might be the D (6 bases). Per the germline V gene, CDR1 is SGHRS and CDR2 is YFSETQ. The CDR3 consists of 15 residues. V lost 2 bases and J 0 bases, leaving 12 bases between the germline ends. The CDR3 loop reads CASSLERVLSYEQYF. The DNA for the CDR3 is TGCGCCAGCAGCTTAGAGCGGGTCCTCTCCTACGAGCAGTACTTC.

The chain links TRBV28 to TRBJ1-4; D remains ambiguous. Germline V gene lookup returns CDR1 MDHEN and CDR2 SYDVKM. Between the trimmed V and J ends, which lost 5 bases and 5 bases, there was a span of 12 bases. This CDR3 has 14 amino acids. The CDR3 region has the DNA TGTGCCAGCAGTCTGGGGTATTTGAATGAAAAACTGTTTTTT. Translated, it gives CASSLGYLNEKLFF.

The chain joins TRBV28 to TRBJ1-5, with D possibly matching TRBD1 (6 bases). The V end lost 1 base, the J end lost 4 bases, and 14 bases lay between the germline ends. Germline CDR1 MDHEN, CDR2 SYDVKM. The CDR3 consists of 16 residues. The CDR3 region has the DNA TGTGCCAGCAGTTTATACAGGGAGAGGCTAAATCAGCCCCAGCATTTT. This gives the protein CASSLYRERLNQPQHF. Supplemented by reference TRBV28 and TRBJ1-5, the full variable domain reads DVKVTQSSRYLVKRTGEKVFLECVQDMDHENMFWYRQDPGLGLRLIYFSYDVKMKEKGDIPEGYSVSREKKERFSLILESASTNQTSMYLCASSLYRERLNQPQHFGDGTRLSIL.

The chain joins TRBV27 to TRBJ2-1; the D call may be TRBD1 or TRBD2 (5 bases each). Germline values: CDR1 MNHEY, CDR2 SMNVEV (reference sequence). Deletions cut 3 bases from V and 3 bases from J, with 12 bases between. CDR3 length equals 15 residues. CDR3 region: CASSLGLAGYNEQFF. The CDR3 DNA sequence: TGTGCCAGCAGTTTGGGGCTAGCAGGCTACAATGAGCAGTTCTTC.

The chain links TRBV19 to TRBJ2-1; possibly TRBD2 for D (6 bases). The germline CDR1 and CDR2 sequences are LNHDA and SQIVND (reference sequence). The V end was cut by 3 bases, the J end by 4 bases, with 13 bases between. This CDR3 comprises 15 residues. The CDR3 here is CASSIGTVPYNEQFF. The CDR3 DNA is TGTGCCAGTAGTATTGGGACTGTGCCATACAATGAGCAGTTCTTC. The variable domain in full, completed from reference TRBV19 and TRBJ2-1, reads DGGITQSPKYLFRKEGQNVTLSCEQNLNHDAMYWYRQDPGQGLRLIYYSQIVNDFQKGDIAEGYSVSREKKESFPLTVTSAQKNPTAFYLCASSIGTVPYNEQFFGPGTRLTVL.

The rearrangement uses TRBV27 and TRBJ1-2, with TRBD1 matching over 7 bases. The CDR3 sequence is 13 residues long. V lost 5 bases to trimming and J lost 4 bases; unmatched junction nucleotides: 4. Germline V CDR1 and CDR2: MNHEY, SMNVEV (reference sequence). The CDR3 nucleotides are TGTGCCAGCAGTCCCCGGGACAGCTATGGCTACACCTTC. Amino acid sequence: CASSPRDSYGYTF.

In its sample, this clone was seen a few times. The DNA for the CDR3 is TGTGCCTGGAGTGTATACAGGGTGGCTGAAGCTTTCTTT. Translating gives CAWSVYRVAEAFF. This chain joins TRBV30 and TRBJ1-1; D perhaps matches TRBD1 (6 bases). The CDR3 runs 13 residues. Germline loops: CDR1 GTSNPN, CDR2 SVGIG (reference sequence). Trimming stripped 0 bases from V and 6 bases from J, with 11 bases between. The full variable domain, its missing parts supplied by reference TRBV30 and TRBJ1-1, is SQTIHQWPATLVQPVGSPLSLECTVEGTSNPNLYWYRQAAGRGLQLLFYSVGIGQISSEVPQNLSASRPQDRQFILSSKKLLLSDSGFYLCAWSVYRVAEAFFGQGTRLTVV.